The source of this T cell receptor beta chain is a study of T cells in Graves' hyperthyroidism and ophthalmopathy. TCR beta CDR3 regions were amplified from RNA. A set of HTBI primers served as the primers for a first-round RT-PCR of the TCR CDR3. MiXCR was run by TCRdb on the multiplex PCR reads, yielding one entry per CDR3 protein. The repertoire has about 610,000 distinct CDR3 sequences, approximately 15% of them found once; the top ten carry 3.5% to 4.5%. A few counts support this clonotype. The ends were cut back, 7 bases at V and 2 bases at J, with 18 bases in the middle. Germline CDR1 is LGHDT and CDR2 is YNNKEL (reference sequence). The CDR3 has 15 residues.

Sequences were obtained from blood. This receptor was obtained from a woman aged 40 to 50 with Graves' ophthalmopathy. The gene calls are TRBV3-1 and TRBJ2-7, with D possibly being TRBD1 (6 bases). CDR3: CASTPKPGTPYEQYF. Here the CDR3 DNA reads TGTGCCAGCACACCCAAGCCTGGGACACCCTACGAGCAGTACTTC.